This is a list of T cell receptor beta chains from one sample in a study of T cell changes during pregnancy in multiple sclerosis. Clones were read by immunoSEQ multiplex PCR, and TCRdb kept only the in-frame ones, dropping some. The sample lists 35,000 to 50,000 clones; about 90% were seen once. Sequenced material: CD4+ T cells from peripheral blood mononuclear cells, taken after pregnancy. These receptors were taken from a female donor in good health, enrolled as a control in a pregnancy study. The conserved cysteine and the conserved F or W are not part of the CDR3 here. The order of the fields is V gene, CDR3 length, CDR3 protein.

TRBV7-9 | 10 | ATPTGNYGYT
TRBV5-1 | 11 | ASSLDLEEKLF
TRBV11-1 | 9 | ASSSVETQY
TRBV7-2 | 13 | ASSPDRGSGNTIY
TRBV29-1 | 12 | SVGQGGSTDTQY
TRBV4-2 | 12 | ASSRRGSSYEQY
TRBV11-1 | 13 | ASRDDRDKGYEQY
TRBV2 | 13 | ASSGTSGRGNEQF
TRBV30 | 13 | AWSVLSGRKYEQY
TRBV6-5 | 13 | ASSNRGINPYEQY
TRBV7-9 | 11 | ASSPRRDNEQF
TRBV2 | 11 | ASSDRGGEKLF
TRBV5-4 | 12 | ASSFTLRGTEAF
TRBV6-5 | 12 | ASREGASNTEAF